Listed below are T cell receptor beta chains from one sample, sequenced in a study of PD-L1 blockade in urothelial cancer. Here immunoSEQ multiplex PCR was the method, and the copy in TCRdb shows in-frame clones only, minus some. The repertoire holds about 81,000 clones, with 90% to 95% as singletons. The starting material was PBMCs, obtained around atezolizumab (anti-PD-L1) treatment. These receptors were taken from a man aged 55 to 70 with urothelial cancer. Each CDR3 is given with its conserved first and last residue. The order of the fields is D gene, J gene, V gene, clone size, CDR3 protein, CDR3 DNA. The D gene is left open where the match is weak. Only part of the rows carry a size: once, few, many, or a class if the clone is expanded.

>.|TRBJ1-1|TRBV7-2|.
CASSYPGGAGAFF
TGTGCCAGCAGCTACCCCGGCGGGGCGGGCGCTTTCTTT
>TRBD1|TRBJ1-3|TRBV7-9|.
CASVHPGGGNTIYF
TGTGCCAGCGTCCACCCAGGGGGCGGAAACACCATATATTTT
>.|TRBJ2-5|TRBV5-1|.
CASSLAVLADQLETQYF
TGCGCCAGCAGCTTGGCCGTACTAGCTGATCAGCTGGAGACCCAGTACTTC
>TRBD2|TRBJ2-5|TRBV7-2|.
CASSPGGLAGGRETQYF
TGTGCCAGCAGCCCAGGGGGACTAGCGGGAGGGAGGGAGACCCAGTACTTC
>TRBD1|TRBJ2-3|TRBV7-8|.
CASSLASSPGQGARNTQYF
TGTGCCAGCAGCTTAGCTAGTTCCCCGGGACAGGGGGCACGGAATACGCAGTATTTT
>.|TRBJ1-6|TRBV25-1|few
CASSNRDNNSPLHF
TGTGCCAGCAGTAACCGGGATAACAATTCACCCCTCCACTTT
>TRBD2|TRBJ2-5|TRBV4-2|.
CASSQVGTSGQETQYF
TGTGCCAGCAGCCAAGTCGGGACTAGCGGCCAAGAGACCCAGTACTTC
>.|TRBJ2-2|TRBV4-3|.
CASSLMAAATGELFF
TGCGCCAGCAGCCTCATGGCGGCGGCCACCGGGGAGCTGTTTTTT
>TRBD2|TRBJ2-1|TRBV9|.
CASSVVPSGAGSDEQFF
TGTGCCAGCAGCGTAGTACCTAGCGGGGCCGGTAGCGATGAGCAGTTCTTC
>.|TRBJ2-7|TRBV5-4|.
CASGTGAALGLDEQYF
TGTGCCAGCGGAACTGGAGCGGCACTGGGCCTCGACGAGCAGTACTTC
>.|TRBJ2-7|TRBV10-3|.
CAISESGTRLYF
TGTGCCATCAGTGAGTCCGGGACAAGGTTGTACTTC
>.|TRBJ1-2|TRBV28|.
CASSIPGQSYGYTF
TGTGCCAGCAGCATTCCGGGACAATCTTATGGCTACACCTTC
>.|TRBJ2-7|TRBV18|.
CASSPGALEQYF
TGTGCCAGCTCACCAGGGGCCCTCGAGCAGTACTTC
>TRBD1|TRBJ2-7|TRBV6-1|.
CASRLRDRRTEQYF
TGTGCCAGCAGACTCCGGGACAGAAGGACCGAGCAGTACTTC
>.|TRBJ2-7|TRBV7-3|.
CASSSPIERKYEQYF
TGTGCCAGCAGCTCCCCGATCGAGCGAAAGTACGAGCAGTACTTC
>.|TRBJ1-1|TRBV10-3|once
CAISERGGEAEAFF
TGTGCCATCAGTGAGCGAGGGGGAGAAGCTGAAGCTTTCTTT
>TRBD1|TRBJ2-5|TRBV5-4|.
CASSTGTGFQETQYF
TGTGCCAGCAGTACCGGGACAGGGTTCCAAGAGACCCAGTACTTC
>.|TRBJ2-3|TRBV5-5|.
CASSLRRAAGDTQYF
TGTGCCAGCAGCTTACGGCGGGCCGCCGGGGATACGCAGTATTTT
>.|TRBJ2-7|TRBV21-1|.
CASSKVRVLSDEQYF
TGTGCCAGCAGCAAAGTCAGGGTTCTCTCTGACGAGCAGTACTTC
>.|TRBJ1-2|TRBV29-1|.
CSVVGFGQGSYGYTF
TGCAGCGTTGTTGGTTTCGGGCAGGGGAGCTATGGCTACACCTTC
>.|TRBJ2-2|TRBV5-1|.
CASSQRVGVLSGELFF
TGCGCCAGCAGCCAGAGGGTGGGCGTGTTGTCCGGGGAGCTGTTTTTT
>.|TRBJ1-2|TRBV6-5|.
CASSSGDGIYGYTF
TGTGCCAGCAGTTCGGGGGACGGAATCTATGGCTACACCTTC
>TRBD2|TRBJ2-1|TRBV7-9|.
CASSLSFGGRYTNEQFF
TGTGCCAGCAGCTTAAGCTTTGGCGGGAGATATACCAATGAGCAGTTCTTC
>.|TRBJ2-1|TRBV6-5|.
CASNSPRYKEQFF
TGTGCCAGCAACAGTCCCCGCTACAAAGAGCAGTTCTTC
>TRBD2|TRBJ2-5|TRBV18|.
CASSTQDTSGTQTQETQYF
TGTGCCAGCTCAACCCAGGATACTAGCGGGACGCAAACCCAAGAGACCCAGTACTTC
>.|TRBJ1-2|TRBV28|.
CASSGGVNYGYTF
TGTGCCAGCAGCGGGGGGGTAAACTATGGCTACACCTTC
>TRBD1|TRBJ1-2|TRBV6-5|once
CASAKDRQYYGYTF
TGTGCCAGCGCGAAGGACAGGCAGTACTATGGCTACACCTTC
>TRBD2|TRBJ2-2|TRBV7-2|.
CASSSAAGLAGGGPGELFF
TGTGCCAGCAGCTCCGCTGCCGGACTAGCGGGAGGCGGCCCCGGGGAGCTGTTTTTT
>.|TRBJ2-5|TRBV18|.
CASSPAPQETQYF
TGTGCCAGCTCACCGGCCCCCCAAGAGACCCAGTACTTC
>TRBD1|TRBJ2-2|TRBV6-5|.
CASSFGTGQIGELFF
TGTGCCAGCAGCTTTGGGACAGGACAAATCGGGGAGCTGTTTTTT
>TRBD2|TRBJ2-4|TRBV6-6|.
CASNPWGERGPIQYF
TGTGCCAGTAATCCTTGGGGTGAGCGGGGACCTATTCAGTACTTC
>.|TRBJ2-3|TRBV20-1|.
CSAPEADTQYF
TGCAGTGCGCCCGAGGCAGATACGCAGTATTTT
>TRBD2|TRBJ2-1|TRBV27|.
CASSLLGRDNEQFF
TGTGCCAGCAGTTTATTGGGGAGGGACAATGAGCAGTTCTTC